This T cell receptor beta chain is drawn from a study of cytomegalovirus exposure and HLA in healthy donors. Use of 60 Vbeta and 13 Jbeta primers characterized the PCR. Using immunoSEQ multiplex PCR, the repertoire was profiled, and TCRdb retains in-frame clones only, with some absent. The table lists more than 110,000 clones, approximately 80% of them singletons. V was cut by 1 base and J by 3 bases, with 10 bases left in between. CDR3 length: 15 amino acids. Germline V gene data show CDR1 as SGHTA and CDR2 as FQGNSA. This TCR came from a woman between 50 and 59 years old in good health and CMV-seronegative. The sequencing sample was made of PBMCs. The chain has TRBV7-2 and TRBJ1-3, with D maybe TRBD1 (5 bases). CDR3 residues: CASSLVGGDGNTIYF. The CDR3 DNA is TGTGCCAGCAGCTTAGTGGGGGGGGATGGAAACACCATATATTTT. The variable domain in full, with the rest retrieved from reference TRBV7-2 and TRBJ1-3, is GAGVSQSPSNKVTEKGKDVELRCDPISGHTALYWYRQSLGQGLEFLIYFQGNSAPDKSGLPSDRFSAERTGGSVSTLTIQRTQQEDSAVYLCASSLVGGDGNTIYFGEGSWLTVV.